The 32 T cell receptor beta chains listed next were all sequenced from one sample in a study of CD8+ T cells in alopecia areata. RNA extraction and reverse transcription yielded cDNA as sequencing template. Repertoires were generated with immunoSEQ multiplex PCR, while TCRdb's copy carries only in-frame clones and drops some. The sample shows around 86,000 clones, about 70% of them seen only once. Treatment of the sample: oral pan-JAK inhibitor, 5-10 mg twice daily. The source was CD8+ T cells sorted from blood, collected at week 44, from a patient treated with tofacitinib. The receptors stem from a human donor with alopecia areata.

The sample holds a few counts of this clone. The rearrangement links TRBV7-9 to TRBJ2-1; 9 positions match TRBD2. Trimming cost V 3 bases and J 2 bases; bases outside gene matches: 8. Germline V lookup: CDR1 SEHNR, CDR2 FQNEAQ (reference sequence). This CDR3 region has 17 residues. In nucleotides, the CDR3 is TGTGCCAGCAGCTTCCCGGCGGGGGGGGACCCCTACAATGAGCAGTTCTTC. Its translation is CASSFPAGGDPYNEQFF.

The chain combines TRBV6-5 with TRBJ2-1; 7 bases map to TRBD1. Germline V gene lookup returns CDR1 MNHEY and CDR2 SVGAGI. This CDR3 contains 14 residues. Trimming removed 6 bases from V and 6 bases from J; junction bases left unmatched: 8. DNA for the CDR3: TGTGCCAGCAGCGGACGGGACAGCATCAATGAGCAGTTCTTC. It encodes CASSGRDSINEQFF.

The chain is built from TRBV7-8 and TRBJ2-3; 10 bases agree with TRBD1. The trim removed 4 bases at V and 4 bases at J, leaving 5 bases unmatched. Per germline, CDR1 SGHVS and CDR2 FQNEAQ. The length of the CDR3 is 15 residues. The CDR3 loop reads CASSSGTGVADTQYF. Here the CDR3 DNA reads TGTGCCAGCAGCTCCGGGACAGGGGTTGCAGATACGCAGTATTTT.

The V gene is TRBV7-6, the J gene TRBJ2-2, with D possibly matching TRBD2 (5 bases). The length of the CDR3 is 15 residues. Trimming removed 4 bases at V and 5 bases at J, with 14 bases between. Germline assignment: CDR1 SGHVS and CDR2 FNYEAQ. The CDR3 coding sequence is TGTGCCAGCAGCTGGGGAGATGTGGGGACCGGGGAGCTGTTTTTT. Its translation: CASSWGDVGTGELFF.

CDR3 nucleotide sequence: TGCGCCAGCGAGTCCCTAGGGGGGGGGAACAATGAGCAGTTCTTC. Translating it yields CASESLGGGNNEQFF. The chain links TRBV4-1 to TRBJ2-1; D is possibly TRBD2 (7 bases). Germline V gene data show CDR1 as MGHRA and CDR2 as YSYEKL. Trimming cost V 8 bases and J 5 bases, with 19 bases left between them. This CDR3 has 15 amino acids.

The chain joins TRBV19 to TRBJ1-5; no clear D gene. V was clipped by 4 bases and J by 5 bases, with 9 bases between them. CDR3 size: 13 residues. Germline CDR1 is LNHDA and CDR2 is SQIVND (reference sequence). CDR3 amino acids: CASSTSRDQPQHF. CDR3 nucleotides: TGTGCCAGTAGTACCTCAAGGGATCAGCCCCAGCATTTT.

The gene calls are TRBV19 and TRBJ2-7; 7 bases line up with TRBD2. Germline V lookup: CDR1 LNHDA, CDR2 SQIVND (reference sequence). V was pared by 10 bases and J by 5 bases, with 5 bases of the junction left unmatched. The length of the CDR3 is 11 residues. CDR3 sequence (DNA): TGTGCCACCGCGCGGGGGAACGAGCAGTACTTC. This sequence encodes CATARGNEQYF.

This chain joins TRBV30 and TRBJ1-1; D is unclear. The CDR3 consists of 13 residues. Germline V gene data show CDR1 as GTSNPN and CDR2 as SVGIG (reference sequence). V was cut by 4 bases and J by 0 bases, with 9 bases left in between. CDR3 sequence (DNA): TGTGCCTGGAATGCAGGTTTGAACACTGAAGCTTTCTTT. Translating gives CAWNAGLNTEAFF.

CDR3 coding DNA: TGCAGCGTGATTCTTCCGGGACAGCCTATAGAAGCTTTCTTT. It is translated as CSVILPGQPIEAFF. This rearrangement joins TRBV29-1 to TRBJ1-1; 7 nucleotides align to TRBD1. Germline CDR1 SQVTM, CDR2 ANQGSEA. This CDR3 spans 14 amino acids. The V and J ends lost 6 bases and 8 bases, in that order; junction bases with no gene match: 15. Full variable domain (outside the CDR3, taken from reference TRBV29-1 and TRBJ1-1): SAVISQKPSRDICQRGTSLTIQCQVDSQVTMMFWYRQQPGQSLTLIATANQGSEATYESGFVIDKFPISRPNLTFSTLTVSNMSPEDSSIYLCSVILPGQPIEAFFGQGTRLTVV.

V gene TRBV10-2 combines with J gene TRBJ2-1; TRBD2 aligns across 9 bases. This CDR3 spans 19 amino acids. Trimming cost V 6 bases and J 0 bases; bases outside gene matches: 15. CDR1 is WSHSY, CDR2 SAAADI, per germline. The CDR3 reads CASSAQRSSGALSYNEQFF. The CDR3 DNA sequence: TGCGCCAGCAGCGCCCAAAGGTCTAGCGGGGCCCTCTCCTACAATGAGCAGTTCTTC.

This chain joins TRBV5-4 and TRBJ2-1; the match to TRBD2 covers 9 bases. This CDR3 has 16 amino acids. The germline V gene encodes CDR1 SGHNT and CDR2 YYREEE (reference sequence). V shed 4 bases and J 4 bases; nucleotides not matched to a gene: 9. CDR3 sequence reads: CASSPLASGEYNEQFF. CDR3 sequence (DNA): TGTGCCAGCAGCCCCCTGGCTAGCGGGGAATACAATGAGCAGTTCTTC.

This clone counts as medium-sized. The CDR3 region is CATSRDGTDETQYF. CDR3 in DNA: TGTGCCACCAGCAGAGATGGGACCGATGAGACCCAGTACTTC. The chain employs TRBV15 and TRBJ2-5; the D gene could be TRBD1 or TRBD2 (5 bases each). The germline V gene encodes CDR1 LNHNV and CDR2 YYDKDF (reference sequence). The germline V and J ends were trimmed by 0 bases and 5 bases, with 10 bases remaining between them. The CDR3 runs to 14 residues.

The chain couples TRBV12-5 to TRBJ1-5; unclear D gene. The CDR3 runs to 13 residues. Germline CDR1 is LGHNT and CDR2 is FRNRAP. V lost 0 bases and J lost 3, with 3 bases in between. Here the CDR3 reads CASGLVLNQPQHF. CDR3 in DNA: TGTGCTAGTGGTTTGGTACTCAATCAGCCCCAGCATTTT.

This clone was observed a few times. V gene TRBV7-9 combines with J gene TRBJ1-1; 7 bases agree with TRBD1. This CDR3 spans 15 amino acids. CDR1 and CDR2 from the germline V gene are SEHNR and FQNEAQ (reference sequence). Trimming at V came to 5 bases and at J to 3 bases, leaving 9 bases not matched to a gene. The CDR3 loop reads CASSPGQAGDTEAFF. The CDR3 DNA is TGTGCCAGCAGCCCCGGACAGGCTGGAGACACTGAAGCTTTCTTT. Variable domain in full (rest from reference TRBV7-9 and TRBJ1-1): DTGVSQNPRHKITKRGQNVTFRCDPISEHNRLYWYRQTLGQGPEFLTYFQNEAQLEKSRLLSDRFSAERPKGSFSTLEIQRTEQGDSAMYLCASSPGQAGDTEAFFGQGTRLTVV.

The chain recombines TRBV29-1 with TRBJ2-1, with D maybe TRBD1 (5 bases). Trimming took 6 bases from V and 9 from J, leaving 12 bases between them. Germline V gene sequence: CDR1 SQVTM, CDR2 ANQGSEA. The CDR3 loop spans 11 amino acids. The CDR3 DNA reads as TGCAGCGTCCAAACTCAGGGTGAGCAGTTCTTC. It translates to CSVQTQGEQFF.

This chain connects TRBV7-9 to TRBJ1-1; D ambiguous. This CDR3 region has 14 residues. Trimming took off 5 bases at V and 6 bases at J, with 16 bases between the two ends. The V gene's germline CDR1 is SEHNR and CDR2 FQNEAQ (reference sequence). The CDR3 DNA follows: TGTGCCAGCAGCGACACCCGGTTGGCCCCTGAAGCTTTCTTT. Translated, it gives CASSDTRLAPEAFF.

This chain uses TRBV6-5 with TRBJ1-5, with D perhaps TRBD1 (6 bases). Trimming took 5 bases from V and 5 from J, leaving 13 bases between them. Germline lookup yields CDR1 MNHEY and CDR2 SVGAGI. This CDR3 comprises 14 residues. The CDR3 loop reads CASSGGRTHQPQHF. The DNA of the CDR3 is TGTGCCAGCAGTGGGGGCCGAACCCATCAGCCCCAGCATTTT.

CDR3 nucleotides: TGCAGCGTTGAGTACGGACAAGAGACCCAGTACTTC. Translated: CSVEYGQETQYF. V gene TRBV29-1 combines with J gene TRBJ2-5; D uncertain. Germline CDR1 and CDR2: SQVTM and ANQGSEA. The V end lost 3 bases, the J end lost 2 bases, and 7 bases lay between the germline ends. CDR3 length: 12 residues.

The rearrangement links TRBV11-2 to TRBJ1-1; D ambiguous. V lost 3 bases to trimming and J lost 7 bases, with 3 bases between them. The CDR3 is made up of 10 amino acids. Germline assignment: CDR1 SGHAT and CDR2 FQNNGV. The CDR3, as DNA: TGTGCCAGCAGCTTTGATGAAGCTTTCTTT. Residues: CASSFDEAFF.

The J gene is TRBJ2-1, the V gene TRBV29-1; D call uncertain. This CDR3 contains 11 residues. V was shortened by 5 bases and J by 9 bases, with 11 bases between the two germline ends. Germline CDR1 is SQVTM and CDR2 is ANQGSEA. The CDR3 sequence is CSVYFSIEQFF. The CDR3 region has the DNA TGCAGCGTTTATTTTAGCATTGAGCAGTTCTTC.

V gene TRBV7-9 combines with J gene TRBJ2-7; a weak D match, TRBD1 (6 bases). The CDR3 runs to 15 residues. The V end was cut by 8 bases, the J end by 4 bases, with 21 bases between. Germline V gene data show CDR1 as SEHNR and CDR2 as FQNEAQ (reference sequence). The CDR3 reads CASRPRGAESYEQYF. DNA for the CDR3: TGTGCCAGCCGGCCCAGGGGAGCCGAAAGTTACGAGCAGTACTTC.

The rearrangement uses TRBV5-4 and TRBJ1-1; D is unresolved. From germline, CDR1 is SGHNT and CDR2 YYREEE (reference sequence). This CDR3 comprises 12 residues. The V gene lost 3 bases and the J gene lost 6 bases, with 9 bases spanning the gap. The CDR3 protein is CASSSGRPEAFF. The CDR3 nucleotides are TGTGCCAGCAGCTCAGGACGACCTGAAGCTTTCTTT.

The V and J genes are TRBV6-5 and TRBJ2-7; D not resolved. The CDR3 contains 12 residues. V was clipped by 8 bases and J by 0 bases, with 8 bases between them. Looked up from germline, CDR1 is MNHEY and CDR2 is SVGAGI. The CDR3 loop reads CASFSSSYEQYF. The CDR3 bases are TGTGCCAGCTTCTCCAGCTCCTACGAGCAGTACTTC.

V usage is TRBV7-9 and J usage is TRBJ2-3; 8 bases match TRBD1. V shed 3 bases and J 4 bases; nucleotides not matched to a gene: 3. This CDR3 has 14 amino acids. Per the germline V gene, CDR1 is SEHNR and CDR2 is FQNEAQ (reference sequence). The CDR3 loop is CASSLLQGADTQYF. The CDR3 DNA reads TGTGCCAGCAGCTTGCTACAGGGGGCAGATACGCAGTATTTT.

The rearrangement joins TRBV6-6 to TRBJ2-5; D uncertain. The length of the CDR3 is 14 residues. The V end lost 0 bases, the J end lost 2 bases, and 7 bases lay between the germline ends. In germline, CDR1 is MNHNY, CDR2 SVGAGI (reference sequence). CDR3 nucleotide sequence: TGTGCCAGCAGTTACTCGGACCCTCAAGAGACCCAGTACTTC. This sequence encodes CASSYSDPQETQYF.

The CDR3 bases are TGTGCCTGGATTGGGGAGGACAGCCCGAACACTGAAGCTTTCTTT. Translated, it gives CAWIGEDSPNTEAFF. The chain joins TRBV30 to TRBJ1-1; a weak D match, TRBD1 (6 bases). In germline, CDR1 is GTSNPN, CDR2 SVGIG (reference sequence). The V and J ends lost 4 bases and 1 base respectively, with 16 bases between them. The CDR3 sequence is 15 residues long.

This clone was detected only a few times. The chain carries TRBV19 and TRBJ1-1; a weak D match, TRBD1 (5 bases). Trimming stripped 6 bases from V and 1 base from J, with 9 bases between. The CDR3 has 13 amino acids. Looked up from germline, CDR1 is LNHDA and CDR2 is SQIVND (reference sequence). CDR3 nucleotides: TGTGCCAGTAGGCTGACAGAGAACACTGAAGCTTTCTTT. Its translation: CASRLTENTEAFF. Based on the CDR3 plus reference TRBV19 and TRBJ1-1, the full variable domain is DGGITQSPKYLFRKEGQNVTLSCEQNLNHDAMYWYRQDPGQGLRLIYYSQIVNDFQKGDIAEGYSVSREKKESFPLTVTSAQKNPTAFYLCASRLTENTEAFFGQGTRLTVV.

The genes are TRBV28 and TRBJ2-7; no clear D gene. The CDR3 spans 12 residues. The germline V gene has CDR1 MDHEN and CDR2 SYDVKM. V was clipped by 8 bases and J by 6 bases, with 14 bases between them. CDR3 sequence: CASSLQPSEQYF. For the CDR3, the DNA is TGTGCCAGCTCACTACAGCCTTCCGAGCAGTACTTC.

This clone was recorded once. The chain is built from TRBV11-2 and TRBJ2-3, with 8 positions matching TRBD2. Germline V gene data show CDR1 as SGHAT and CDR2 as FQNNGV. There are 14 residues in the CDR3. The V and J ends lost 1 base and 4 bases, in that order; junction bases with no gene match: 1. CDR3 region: CASSLAGGADTQYF. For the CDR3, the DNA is TGTGCCAGCAGCTTAGCGGGGGGGGCAGATACGCAGTATTTT.

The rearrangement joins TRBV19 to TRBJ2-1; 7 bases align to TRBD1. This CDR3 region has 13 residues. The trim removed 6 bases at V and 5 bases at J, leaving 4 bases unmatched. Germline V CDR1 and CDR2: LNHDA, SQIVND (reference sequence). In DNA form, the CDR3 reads TGTGCCAGTAGCCCGACAGGGAACAATGAGCAGTTCTTC. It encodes CASSPTGNNEQFF.

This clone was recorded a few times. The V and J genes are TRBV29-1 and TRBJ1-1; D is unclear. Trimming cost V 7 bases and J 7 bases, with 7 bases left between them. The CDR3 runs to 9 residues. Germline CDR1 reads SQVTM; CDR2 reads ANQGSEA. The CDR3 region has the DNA TGCAGCGCCGGGGATGAAGCTTTCTTT. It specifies CSAGDEAFF.

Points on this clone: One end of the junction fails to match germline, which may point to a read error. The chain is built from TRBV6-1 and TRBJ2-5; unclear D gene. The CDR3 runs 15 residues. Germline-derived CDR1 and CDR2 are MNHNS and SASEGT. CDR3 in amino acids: CAISENGRFGETQYF. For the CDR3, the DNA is TGTGCCATCAGTGAAAACGGGCGATTTGGGGAGACCCAGTACTTC.